A selection of T cell receptor beta chains follows, all from one sample in a study of tumor-infiltrating lymphocytes in primary liver carcinoma. Using its own MiXCR run on the multiplex PCR reads, TCRdb lists one record per CDR3 protein. The table includes more than 150,000 distinct CDR3 sequences, about 55% detected once. The specimen was peripheral blood. The receptors were sampled from a man in his forties or fifties with primary liver carcinoma and hepatitis B virus infection. Each CDR3 is given with its conserved first and last residue. The D gene is left open where the match is weak. Some rows have no size entry. The others give once, few or many, or a class for an expanded clone.

d_gene: .
v_gene: TRBV11-2
j_gene: TRBJ2-1
abundance: .
CDR3nt: TGTGCCAGCAGCTTCGCCGGGGGCGGGTCCACTGGGTCCTGGCAGTTCTTC
CDR3aa: CASSFAGGGSTGSWQFF

d_gene: .
v_gene: TRBV11-2
j_gene: TRBJ2-5
abundance: many
CDR3nt: TGTGCCAGCAGCTTAGGGGCGTGGGGGGAGACCCAGTACTTC
CDR3aa: CASSLGAWGETQYF

d_gene: .
v_gene: TRBV4-1
j_gene: TRBJ2-7
abundance: .
CDR3nt: TGCGCCAGCAGCCGAATCGTACAGGCTACCAGCTCCTACGAGCAGTACTTC
CDR3aa: CASSRIVQATSSYEQYF

d_gene: TRBD2
v_gene: TRBV11-2
j_gene: TRBJ2-1
abundance: .
CDR3nt: TGTGCCAGCAGCTTCTTTAGCGGGAGAATGAACAATGAGCAGTTCTTC
CDR3aa: CASSFFSGRMNNEQFF

d_gene: TRBD2
v_gene: TRBV5-1
j_gene: TRBJ2-7
abundance: once
CDR3nt: TGCGCCAGCAGCTTGACTAGCGGGCAGACCTACGAGCAGTACTTC
CDR3aa: CASSLTSGQTYEQYF

d_gene: .
v_gene: TRBV5-4
j_gene: TRBJ1-2
abundance: few
CDR3nt: TGTGCCAGCAGCTTCTCACAGCTCCCCGATGGCTACACCTTC
CDR3aa: CASSFSQLPDGYTF

d_gene: .
v_gene: TRBV6-5
j_gene: TRBJ1-2
abundance: .
CDR3nt: TGTGCCAGCAGCCGAGAGAACTATGGCTACACCTTC
CDR3aa: CASSRENYGYTF

d_gene: .
v_gene: TRBV4-1
j_gene: TRBJ2-3
abundance: few
CDR3nt: TGCGCCAGCAGCCAAGAGGGGGGCACAGATACGCAGTATTTT
CDR3aa: CASSQEGGTDTQYF

d_gene: TRBD2
v_gene: TRBV10-3
j_gene: TRBJ2-7
abundance: few
CDR3nt: TGTGCCATCAGTAGGACTAGCGAGCAGTACTTC
CDR3aa: CAISRTSEQYF

d_gene: .
v_gene: TRBV6-5
j_gene: TRBJ1-2
abundance: .
CDR3nt: TGTGTCAGCAGTTACGCGCGGGGGTTCTATGGCTACACCTTC
CDR3aa: CVSSYARGFYGYTF